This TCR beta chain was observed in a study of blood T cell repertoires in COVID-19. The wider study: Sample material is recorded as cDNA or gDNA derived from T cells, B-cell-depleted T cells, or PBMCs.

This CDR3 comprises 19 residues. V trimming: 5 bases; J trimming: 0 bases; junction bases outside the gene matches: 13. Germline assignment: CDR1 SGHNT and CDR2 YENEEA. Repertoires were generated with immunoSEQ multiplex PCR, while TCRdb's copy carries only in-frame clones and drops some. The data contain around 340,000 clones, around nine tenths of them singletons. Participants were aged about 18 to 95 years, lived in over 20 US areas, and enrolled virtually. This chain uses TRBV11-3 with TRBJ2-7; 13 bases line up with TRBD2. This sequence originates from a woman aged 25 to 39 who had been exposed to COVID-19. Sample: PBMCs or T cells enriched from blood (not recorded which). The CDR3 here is CASSGRGGTSGDSSYEQYF. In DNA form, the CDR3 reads TGTGCCAGCAGCGGGAGAGGTGGGACTAGCGGGGATAGCTCCTACGAGCAGTACTTC.